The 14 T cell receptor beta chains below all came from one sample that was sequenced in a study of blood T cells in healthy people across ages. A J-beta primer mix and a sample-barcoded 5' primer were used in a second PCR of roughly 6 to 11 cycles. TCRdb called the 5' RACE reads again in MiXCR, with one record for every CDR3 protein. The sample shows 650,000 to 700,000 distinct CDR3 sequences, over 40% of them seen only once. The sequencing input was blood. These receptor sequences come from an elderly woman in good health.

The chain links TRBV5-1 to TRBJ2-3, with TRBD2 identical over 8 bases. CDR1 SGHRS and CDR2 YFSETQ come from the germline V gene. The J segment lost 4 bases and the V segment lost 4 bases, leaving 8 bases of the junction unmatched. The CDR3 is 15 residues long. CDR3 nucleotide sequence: TGCGCCAGCAGCCCGAGACTAGCGCGGCCAGATACGCAGTATTTT. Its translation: CASSPRLARPDTQYF.

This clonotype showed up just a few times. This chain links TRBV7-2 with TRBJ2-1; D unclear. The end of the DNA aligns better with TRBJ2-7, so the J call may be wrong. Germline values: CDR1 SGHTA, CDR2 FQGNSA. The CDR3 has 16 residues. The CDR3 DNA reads TGTGCCAGCAGCTTAAGTCTGACCCCCCCCTACAATGAGCAGTACTTC. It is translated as CASSLSLTPPYNEQYF.

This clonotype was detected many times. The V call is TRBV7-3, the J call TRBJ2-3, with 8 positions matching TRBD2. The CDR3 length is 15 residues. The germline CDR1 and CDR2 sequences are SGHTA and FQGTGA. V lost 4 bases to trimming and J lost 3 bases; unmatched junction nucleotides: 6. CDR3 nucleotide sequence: TGTGCCAGCAGCTCCCCGGGACTAGGGACAGATACGCAGTATTTT. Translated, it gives CASSSPGLGTDTQYF.

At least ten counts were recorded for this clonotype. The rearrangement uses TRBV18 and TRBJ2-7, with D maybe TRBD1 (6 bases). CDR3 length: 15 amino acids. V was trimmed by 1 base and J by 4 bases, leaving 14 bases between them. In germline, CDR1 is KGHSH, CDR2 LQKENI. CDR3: CASSPQSGTTYEQYF. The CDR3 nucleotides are TGTGCCAGCTCACCACAGTCCGGGACAACTTACGAGCAGTACTTC.

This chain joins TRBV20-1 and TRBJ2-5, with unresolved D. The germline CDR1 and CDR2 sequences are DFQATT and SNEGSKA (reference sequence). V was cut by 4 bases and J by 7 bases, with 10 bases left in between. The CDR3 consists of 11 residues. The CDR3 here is CSAKDHRTQYF. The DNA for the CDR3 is TGCAGTGCTAAAGATCACAGGACCCAGTACTTC.

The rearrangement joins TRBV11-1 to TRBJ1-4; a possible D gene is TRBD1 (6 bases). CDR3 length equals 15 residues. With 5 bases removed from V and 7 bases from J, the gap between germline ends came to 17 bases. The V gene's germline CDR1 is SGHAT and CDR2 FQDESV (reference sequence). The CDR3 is CASSRKRGRSEKLFF. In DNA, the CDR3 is TGTGCCAGCAGCCGAAAGCGGGGGCGAAGTGAAAAACTGTTTTTT.

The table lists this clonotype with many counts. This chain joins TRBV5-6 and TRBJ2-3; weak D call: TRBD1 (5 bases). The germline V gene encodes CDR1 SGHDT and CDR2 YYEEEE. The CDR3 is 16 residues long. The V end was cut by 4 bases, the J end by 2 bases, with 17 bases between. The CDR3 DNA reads TGTGCCAGCAGCGGATTACAGGTTTGGGACACAGATACGCAGTATTTT. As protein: CASSGLQVWDTDTQYF.

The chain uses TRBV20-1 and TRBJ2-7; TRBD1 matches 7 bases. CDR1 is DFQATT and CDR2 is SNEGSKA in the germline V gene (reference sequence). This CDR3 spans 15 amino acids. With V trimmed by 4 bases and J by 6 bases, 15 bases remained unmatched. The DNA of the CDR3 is TGCAGTGCTATTAGAGGTGCGGACAGGAGTCTCGAGCAGTACTTC. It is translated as CSAIRGADRSLEQYF.

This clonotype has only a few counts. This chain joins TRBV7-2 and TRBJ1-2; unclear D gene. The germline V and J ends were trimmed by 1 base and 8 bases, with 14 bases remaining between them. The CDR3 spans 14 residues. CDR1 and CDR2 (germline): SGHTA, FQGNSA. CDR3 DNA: TGTGCCAGCAGCTTAGGTCCAGGTTCTGAAGGCTACACCTTC. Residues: CASSLGPGSEGYTF.

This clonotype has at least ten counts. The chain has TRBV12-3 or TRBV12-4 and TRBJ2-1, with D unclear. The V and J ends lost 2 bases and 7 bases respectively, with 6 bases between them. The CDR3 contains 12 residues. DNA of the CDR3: TGTGCCAGCAGTTTATTTCGTAATGAGCAGTTCTTC. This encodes CASSLFRNEQFF.

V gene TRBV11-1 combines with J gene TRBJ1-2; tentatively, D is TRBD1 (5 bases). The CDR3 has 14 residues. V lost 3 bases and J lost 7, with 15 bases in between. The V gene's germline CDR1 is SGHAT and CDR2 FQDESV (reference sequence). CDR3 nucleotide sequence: TGTGCCAGCAGCTTCGGTAGGGGCAGGCGTGGCTACACCTTC. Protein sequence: CASSFGRGRRGYTF.

CDR3 sequence (DNA): TGTGCCAGCAGCTTAGTAGCTGGGGGCGTGGGAGCGAACCCTAGCTCCTACAATGAGCAGTTCTTC. It translates to CASSLVAGGVGANPSSYNEQFF. The chain couples TRBV11-2 to TRBJ2-1; a possible D gene is TRBD1 (6 bases). This CDR3 is 22 amino acids long. V lost 1 base and J lost 0, with 28 bases in between. The V gene's germline CDR1 is SGHAT and CDR2 FQNNGV.

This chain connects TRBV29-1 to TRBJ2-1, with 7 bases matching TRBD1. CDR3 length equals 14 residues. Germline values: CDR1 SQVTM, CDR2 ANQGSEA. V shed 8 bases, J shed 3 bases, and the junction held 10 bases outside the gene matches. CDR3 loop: CSSPRDSCYNEQFF. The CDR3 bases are TGCAGCTCACCGAGGGACAGTTGCTACAATGAGCAGTTCTTC.

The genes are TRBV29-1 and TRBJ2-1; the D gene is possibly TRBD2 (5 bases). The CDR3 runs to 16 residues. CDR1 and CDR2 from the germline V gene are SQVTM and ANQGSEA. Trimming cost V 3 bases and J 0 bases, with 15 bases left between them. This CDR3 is CSVDASSAFSYNEQFF. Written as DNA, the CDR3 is TGCAGCGTTGATGCTAGCTCCGCATTCTCCTACAATGAGCAGTTCTTC.